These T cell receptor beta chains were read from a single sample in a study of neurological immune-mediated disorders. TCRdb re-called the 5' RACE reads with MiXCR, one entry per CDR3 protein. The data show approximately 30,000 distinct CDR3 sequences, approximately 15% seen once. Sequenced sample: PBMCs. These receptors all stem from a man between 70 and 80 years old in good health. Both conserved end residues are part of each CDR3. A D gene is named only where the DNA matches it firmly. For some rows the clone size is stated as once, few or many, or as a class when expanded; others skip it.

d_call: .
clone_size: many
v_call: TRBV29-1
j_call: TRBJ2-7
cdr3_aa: CSATGTGTYEQYF
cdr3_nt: TGCAGCGCCACCGGGACGGGGACCTACGAGCAGTACTTC

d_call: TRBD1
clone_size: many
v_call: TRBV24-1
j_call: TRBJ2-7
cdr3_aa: CATSDPGQGYEQYF
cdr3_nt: TGTGCCACCAGTGACCCCGGACAGGGGTACGAGCAGTACTTC

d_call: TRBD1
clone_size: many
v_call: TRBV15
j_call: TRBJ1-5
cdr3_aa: CATSMTGPHQPQHF
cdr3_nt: TGTGCCACCAGCATGACAGGGCCCCACCAGCCCCAGCATTTT

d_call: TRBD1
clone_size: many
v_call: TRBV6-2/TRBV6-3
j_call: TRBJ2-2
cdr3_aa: CASSLSDRVKTGELFF
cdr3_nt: TGTGCCAGCAGTTTATCGGACAGGGTAAAAACCGGGGAGCTGTTTTTT

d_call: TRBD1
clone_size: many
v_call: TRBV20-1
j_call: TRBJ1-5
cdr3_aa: CSAKTGVPNQPQHF
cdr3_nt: TGCAGTGCCAAGACAGGGGTCCCCAATCAGCCCCAGCATTTT

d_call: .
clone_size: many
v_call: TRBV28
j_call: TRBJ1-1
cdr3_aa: CASVDSIKRGEAFF
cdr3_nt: TGTGCCAGCGTGGACAGTATTAAACGGGGTGAAGCTTTCTTT

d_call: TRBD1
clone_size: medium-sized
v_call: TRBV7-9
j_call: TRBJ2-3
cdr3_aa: CASSAPGQGIDTQYF
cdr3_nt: TGTGCCAGCAGCGCTCCGGGACAGGGAATAGATACGCAGTATTTT

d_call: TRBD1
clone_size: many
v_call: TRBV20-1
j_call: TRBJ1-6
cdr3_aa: CSARTGTGSNSPLHF
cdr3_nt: TGCAGTGCTAGAACCGGGACAGGGAGTAATTCACCCCTCCACTTT

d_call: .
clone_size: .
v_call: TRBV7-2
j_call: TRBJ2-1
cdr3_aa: CARSLQSGNSEQLF
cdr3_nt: TGTGCCAGGAGCTTGCAGTCGGGGAATTCTGAGCAGCTCTTC

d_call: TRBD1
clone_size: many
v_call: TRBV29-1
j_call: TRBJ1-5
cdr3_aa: CSVAGGGQPQHF
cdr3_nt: TGCAGCGTCGCAGGGGGCGGTCAGCCCCAGCATTTT

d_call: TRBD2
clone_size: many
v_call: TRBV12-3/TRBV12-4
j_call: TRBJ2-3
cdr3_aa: CASSLSPLAGEGDTQYF
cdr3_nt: TGTGCCAGCAGTTTAAGTCCACTAGCGGGGGAGGGGGATACGCAGTATTTT

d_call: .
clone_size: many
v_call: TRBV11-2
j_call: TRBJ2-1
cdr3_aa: CASSYRPPASGPYNEQFF
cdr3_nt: TGTGCCAGCAGCTACCGGCCCCCAGCATCCGGACCCTACAATGAGCAGTTCTTC

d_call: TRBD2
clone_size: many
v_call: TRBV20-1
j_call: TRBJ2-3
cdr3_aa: CSASRGGTSGGRRQYF
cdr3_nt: TGCAGTGCTAGTAGAGGGGGGACTAGCGGGGGCCGAAGGCAGTATTTT

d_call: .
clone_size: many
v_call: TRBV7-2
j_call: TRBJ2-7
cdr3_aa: CASSLRGVEQYF
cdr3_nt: TGTGCCAGCAGCTTACGGGGCGTCGAGCAGTACTTC

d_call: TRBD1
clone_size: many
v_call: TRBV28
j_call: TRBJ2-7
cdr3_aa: CASSAGQARYEQYF
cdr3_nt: TGTGCCAGCAGTGCCGGACAGGCTAGGTACGAGCAGTACTTC

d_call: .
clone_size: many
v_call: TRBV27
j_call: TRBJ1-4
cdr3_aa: CASRLAGGMNKLFF
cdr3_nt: TGTGCCAGCAGACTCGCCGGGGGAATGAATAAACTGTTTTTT

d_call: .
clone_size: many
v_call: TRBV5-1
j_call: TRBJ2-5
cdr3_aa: CASRLTGETQYF
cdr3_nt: TGCGCCAGCAGACTGACAGGAGAGACCCAGTACTTC

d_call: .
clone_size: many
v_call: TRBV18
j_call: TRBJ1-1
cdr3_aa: CASSQGPNTEAFF
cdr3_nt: TGTGCCAGCTCACAGGGACCGAACACTGAAGCTTTCTTT

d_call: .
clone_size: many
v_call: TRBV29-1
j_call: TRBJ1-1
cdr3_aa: CSVDSGLVTEAFF
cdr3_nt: TGCAGCGTTGACTCAGGGTTGGTCACTGAAGCTTTCTTT

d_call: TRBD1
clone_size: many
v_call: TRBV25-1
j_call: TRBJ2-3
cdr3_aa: CATSKDRVTDTQYF
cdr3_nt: TGTGCCACCTCGAAAGACAGGGTCACAGATACGCAGTATTTT

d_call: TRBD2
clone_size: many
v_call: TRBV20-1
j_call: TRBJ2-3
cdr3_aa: CSAERGGTDTQYF
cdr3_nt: TGCAGTGCTGAGCGGGGGGGTACAGATACGCAGTATTTT

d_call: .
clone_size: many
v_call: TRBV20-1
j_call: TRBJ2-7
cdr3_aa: CSASRGSYEQYF
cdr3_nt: TGCAGTGCTAGCAGGGGTTCCTACGAGCAGTACTTC

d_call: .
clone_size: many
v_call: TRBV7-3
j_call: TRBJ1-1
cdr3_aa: CASSLKSSGTEAFF
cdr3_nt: TGTGCCAGCAGCTTAAAGAGCTCGGGAACTGAAGCTTTCTTT

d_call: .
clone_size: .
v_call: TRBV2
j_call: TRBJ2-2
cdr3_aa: CVSRAGELDTGELFF
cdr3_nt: TGTGTCAGCAGGGCAGGGGAGTTAGACACCGGGGAGCTGTTTTTT

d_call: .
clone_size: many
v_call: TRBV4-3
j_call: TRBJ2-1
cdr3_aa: CASSHFPGNYNEQFF
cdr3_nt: TGCGCCAGCAGCCACTTCCCGGGAAACTACAATGAGCAGTTCTTC

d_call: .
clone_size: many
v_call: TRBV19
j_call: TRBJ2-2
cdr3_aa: CASSGTSTGELFF
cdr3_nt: TGTGCCAGTAGTGGGACATCGACCGGGGAGCTGTTTTTT

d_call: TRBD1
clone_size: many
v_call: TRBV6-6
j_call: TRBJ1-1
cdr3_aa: CASSSQGVGTEAFF
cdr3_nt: TGTGCCAGCAGCTCACAGGGGGTCGGCACTGAAGCTTTCTTT

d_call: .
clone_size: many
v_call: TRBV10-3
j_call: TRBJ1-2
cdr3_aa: CAISALGGNYGYTF
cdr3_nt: TGTGCCATCAGTGCCTTGGGGGGAAACTATGGCTACACCTTC

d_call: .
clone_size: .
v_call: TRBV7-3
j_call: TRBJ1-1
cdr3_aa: CASSLAGLITDAFF
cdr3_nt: TGTGCCAGCAGCTTAGCAGGGCTTATCACTGACGCTTTCTTT

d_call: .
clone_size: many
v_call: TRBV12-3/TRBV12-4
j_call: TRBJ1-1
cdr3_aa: CASSPVGRDTEAFF
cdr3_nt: TGTGCCAGCAGCCCTGTGGGACGGGACACTGAAGCTTTCTTT

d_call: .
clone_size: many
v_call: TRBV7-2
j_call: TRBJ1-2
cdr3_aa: CASSPRTAGYTF
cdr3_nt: TGTGCCAGCAGCCCCCGGACAGCTGGCTACACCTTC

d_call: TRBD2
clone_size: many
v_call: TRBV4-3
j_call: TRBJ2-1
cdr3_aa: CASSQDLGLAGPGFF
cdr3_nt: TGCGCCAGCAGCCAAGATCTTGGGCTAGCGGGACCTGGTTTCTTC

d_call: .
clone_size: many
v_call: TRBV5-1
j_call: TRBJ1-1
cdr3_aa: CASSFVGGTEAFF
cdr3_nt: TGCGCCAGCAGCTTCGTTGGGGGTACTGAAGCTTTCTTT

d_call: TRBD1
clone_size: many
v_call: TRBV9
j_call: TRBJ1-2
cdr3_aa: CASSERTGGGYTF
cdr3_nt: TGTGCCAGCAGCGAGCGGACAGGGGGCGGCTACACCTTC

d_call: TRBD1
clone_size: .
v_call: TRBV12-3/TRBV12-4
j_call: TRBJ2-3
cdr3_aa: CASSFRGPTDTQYF
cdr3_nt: TGTGCCAGCAGTTTCAGGGGGCCTACAGATACGCAGTATTTT

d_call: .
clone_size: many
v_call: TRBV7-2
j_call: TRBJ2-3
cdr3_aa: CASSPLRGGGLTDTQYF
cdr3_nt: TGTGCCAGCAGCCCTTTGCGGGGCGGGGGCCTCACAGATACGCAGTATTTT

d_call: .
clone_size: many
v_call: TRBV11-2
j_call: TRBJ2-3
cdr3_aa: CASSSGQYYSTDTQYF
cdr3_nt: TGTGCCAGCAGCTCGGGCCAGTACTATAGCACAGATACGCAGTATTTT

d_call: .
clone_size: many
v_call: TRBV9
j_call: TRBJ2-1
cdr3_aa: CASSQTVDEQFF
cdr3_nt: TGTGCCAGCAGCCAGACGGTCGATGAGCAGTTCTTC

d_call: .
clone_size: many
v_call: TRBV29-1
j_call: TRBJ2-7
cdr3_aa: CSVGGAPEQYF
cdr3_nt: TGCAGCGTGGGGGGGGCCCCCGAGCAGTACTTC

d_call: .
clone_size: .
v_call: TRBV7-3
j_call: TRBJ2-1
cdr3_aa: CASSLVPGRGGDEQFF
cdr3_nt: TGTGCCAGCAGCTTAGTACCGGGGCGTGGTGGGGATGAGCAGTTCTTC

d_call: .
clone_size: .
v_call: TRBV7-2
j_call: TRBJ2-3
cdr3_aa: CASSLYDFSSTDTQYF
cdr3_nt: TGTGCCAGCAGCTTATATGATTTTTCTAGCACAGATACGCAGTATTTT